These 16 T cell receptor beta chains share one sample of origin, sequenced in a study of T cell responses to AZD1222 COVID-19 vaccine. Clones were read by immunoSEQ multiplex PCR, and TCRdb kept only the in-frame ones, dropping some. The table lists over 150,000 clones, approximately 94% of them singletons, with roughly 1.5% in the top ten. The specimen was peripheral blood, collected 28 days after the second AZD1222 dose. The receptors shown here come from an adult who received the AZD1222 COVID-19 vaccine.

This chain links TRBV9 with TRBJ2-1; weak D call: TRBD2 (7 bases). Germline loops: CDR1 SGDLS, CDR2 YYNGEE. The CDR3 runs 15 residues. V was shortened by 4 bases and J by 6 bases, with 17 bases between the two germline ends. Here the CDR3 reads CASSQGLGGVNEQFF. CDR3 sequence (DNA): TGTGCCAGCAGCCAAGGACTAGGGGGTGTCAATGAGCAGTTCTTC.

J is TRBJ2-7 and V is TRBV27, with 7 bases matching TRBD1. Unmatched junction bases numbered 9, after V lost 11 bases and J lost 2 bases. This CDR3 has 13 amino acids. Germline V gene data show CDR1 as MNHEY and CDR2 as SMNVEV (reference sequence). The CDR3 is CASQSGTAYEQYF. In DNA, the CDR3 is TGTGCCTCACAATCCGGGACAGCCTACGAGCAGTACTTC.

The chain recombines TRBV4-2 with TRBJ1-2; possibly TRBD1 for D (5 bases). From germline, CDR1 is LGHNA and CDR2 YNFKEQ. The CDR3 spans 15 residues. V was pared by 1 base and J by 0 bases, with 9 bases between. The CDR3 sequence is CASSQGDSSNYGYTF. Written as DNA, the CDR3 is TGTGCCAGCAGCCAAGGAGACAGCTCTAACTATGGCTACACCTTC.

The chain is built from TRBV15 and TRBJ1-3; D not resolved. The germline V gene has CDR1 LNHNV and CDR2 YYDKDF (reference sequence). The CDR3 extends over 20 amino acids. V was trimmed by 0 bases and J by 0 bases, leaving 21 bases between them. CDR3 in amino acids: CATSRDLPRMFTFSGNTIYF. The CDR3 coding sequence is TGTGCCACCAGCAGAGATCTCCCCCGAATGTTTACGTTCTCTGGAAACACCATATATTTT.

This clone has only a few counts. The chain recombines TRBV4-3 with TRBJ2-1, with 10 bases lining up with TRBD2. The CDR3 sequence is 16 residues long. V dropped 1 base and J dropped 4; count of bases not matched to a gene: 4. Germline V CDR1 and CDR2: LGHNA, YSLEER. CDR3 bases: TGCGCCAGCAGCCAAGGTACAGCGGGGGGGTACAATGAGCAGTTCTTC. This gives the protein CASSQGTAGGYNEQFF.

The CDR3 spells CASSEGPRRAGGNIQYF. The CDR3, as DNA: TGTGCCAGCAGTGAAGGACCGAGGAGGGCGGGAGGAAACATTCAGTACTTC. The chain joins TRBV6-1 to TRBJ2-4; 8 nucleotides line up with TRBD2. The V gene's germline CDR1 is MNHNS and CDR2 SASEGT. Trimming at V came to 1 base and at J to 6 bases, leaving 11 bases not matched to a gene. This CDR3 region has 17 residues.

This clone appeared once. The junction differs from germline at one of its ends, possibly a read error. This chain links TRBV5-8 with TRBJ1-1, with a possible D match to TRBD1 (5 bases). This CDR3 has 15 residues. From germline, CDR1 is SGHTS and CDR2 YDEGEE. DNA of the CDR3: TGTGCCAGCAGCTTGGACAAAGCGACGGGACCCAGGGACTATTTT. Encoded protein: CASSLDKATGPRDYF.

The chain couples TRBV7-2 to TRBJ2-7; 7 bases line up with TRBD1. Trimming removed 4 bases from V and 0 bases from J; junction bases left unmatched: 15. The CDR3 spans 18 residues. CDR1 and CDR2 (germline): SGHTA, FQGNSA. Here the CDR3 reads CASSWKIPGQWSSYEQYF. The CDR3 DNA is TGTGCCAGCAGCTGGAAAATACCGGGACAGTGGAGCTCCTACGAGCAGTACTTC. The variable domain in full, completed from reference TRBV7-2 and TRBJ2-7, reads GAGVSQSPSNKVTEKGKDVELRCDPISGHTALYWYRQSLGQGLEFLIYFQGNSAPDKSGLPSDRFSAERTGGSVSTLTIQRTQQEDSAVYLCASSWKIPGQWSSYEQYFGPGTRLTVT.

This rearrangement joins TRBV5-5 to TRBJ2-7; the D gene could be TRBD1 or TRBD2 (5 bases each). Germline CDR1 SGHKS, CDR2 YYEKEE (reference sequence). The CDR3 loop spans 14 amino acids. Deletions cut 4 bases from V and 4 bases from J, with 15 bases between. The chain's CDR3 is CASSRPRENYEQYF. The CDR3 DNA sequence: TGTGCCAGCAGCCGACCCAGGGAGAATTACGAGCAGTACTTC. Filled out from reference TRBV5-5 and TRBJ2-7, the complete variable domain reads DAGVTQSPTHLIKTRGQQVTLRCSPISGHKSVSWYQQVLGQGPQFIFQYYEKEERGRGNFPDRFSARQFPNYSSELNVNALLLGDSALYLCASSRPRENYEQYFGPGTRLTVT.

The genes are TRBV5-4 and TRBJ1-1, with D perhaps TRBD1 (6 bases). This CDR3 is built from 14 residues. V lost 1 base, J lost 4 bases, and 11 bases lay in between. The germline CDR1 and CDR2 sequences are SGHNT and YYREEE (reference sequence). Written as DNA, the CDR3 is TGTGCCAGCAGCTTGTTACAGGGTACCACTGAAGCTTTCTTT. Translation: CASSLLQGTTEAFF. Supplemented by reference TRBV5-4 and TRBJ1-1, the full variable domain reads ETGVTQSPTHLIKTRGQQVTLRCSSQSGHNTVSWYQQALGQGPQFIFQYYREEENGRGNFPPRFSGLQFPNYSSELNVNALELDDSALYLCASSLLQGTTEAFFGQGTRLTVV.

Only a few counts were recorded for this clone. V and J are TRBV2 and TRBJ1-5, with unresolved D. Deletions cut 4 bases from V and 2 bases from J, with 3 bases between. The CDR3 has 12 amino acids. Germline lookup yields CDR1 SNHLY and CDR2 FYNNEI. The DNA of the CDR3 is TGTGCCAGCAGTGCGGGCAATCAGCCCCAGCATTTT. Protein: CASSAGNQPQHF.

The genes are TRBV7-3 and TRBJ2-1; D is perhaps TRBD1 or TRBD2 (6 bases each). Trimming took off 5 bases at V and 5 bases at J, with 13 bases between the two ends. The germline CDR1 and CDR2 sequences are SGHTA and FQGTGA. The CDR3 has 14 residues. Here the CDR3 reads CASSTGTFHNEQFF. The CDR3 DNA reads TGTGCCAGCAGCACAGGGACTTTTCACAATGAGCAGTTCTTC.

CDR3 in amino acids: CASSSLGPSNEKLFF. The CDR3 DNA sequence: TGTGCCAGCAGTTCGCTTGGTCCCAGTAATGAAAAACTGTTTTTT. V and J are TRBV28 and TRBJ1-4, with no clear D. V dropped 4 bases and J dropped 4 bases, with 13 bases sitting between them. The CDR3 is 15 amino acids. CDR1 is MDHEN, CDR2 SYDVKM, per germline. Complete variable domain (other parts from reference TRBV28 and TRBJ1-4): DVKVTQSSRYLVKRTGEKVFLECVQDMDHENMFWYRQDPGLGLRLIYFSYDVKMKEKGDIPEGYSVSREKKERFSLILESASTNQTSMYLCASSSLGPSNEKLFFGSGTQLSVL.

This chain links TRBV7-6 with TRBJ2-3; 9 bases agree with TRBD2. J lost 5 bases, V lost 1 base, and 7 bases had no gene match. Germline V gives CDR1 SGHVS, CDR2 FNYEAQ. This CDR3 spans 16 amino acids. The CDR3 spells CASSLVLAGGQDTQYF. CDR3 bases: TGTGCCAGCAGCTTAGTGCTGGCGGGGGGGCAAGATACGCAGTATTTT.

V is TRBV7-2 and J is TRBJ2-6, with D possibly being TRBD1 (6 bases). Per germline, CDR1 SGHTA and CDR2 FQGNSA. V lost 4 bases to trimming and J lost 0 bases, with 13 bases between them. The CDR3 has 17 amino acids. The CDR3 coding sequence is TGTGCCAGCAGCTCCAGGGGAAGGAACTCTGGGGCCAACGTCCTGACTTTC. Amino acids: CASSSRGRNSGANVLTF.

The CDR3 is CASKKAGGAYNEQFF. DNA for the CDR3: TGTGCCAGTAAAAAAGCGGGAGGGGCCTACAATGAGCAGTTCTTC. V gene TRBV19 combines with J gene TRBJ2-1; TRBD2 matches at 10 bases. V dropped 7 bases and J dropped 2; count of bases not matched to a gene: 5. Germline CDR1 is LNHDA and CDR2 is SQIVND (reference sequence). The CDR3 consists of 15 residues.